This TCR beta chain stems from a study of cytomegalovirus exposure and HLA in healthy donors. About this clone itself: The antigen is undetermined.

Libraries were prepared by immunoSEQ multiplex PCR; TCRdb keeps only in-frame clonotypes and omits some of them. Of approximately 140,000 clones in the sample, around nine tenths were seen once. General study results and limits: The TCR clusters that emerged in the first cohort tended, a later analysis found, to co-occur in the roughly 130 validation repertoires. Whilst most TCR sequences proved rare, a subset of public TCRs occurred across many donors. Both high specificity and high sensitivity reportedly marked the classifier's diagnosis of cytomegalovirus status.

While the first cohort had 700 or so subjects, the donors belonged to the separate validation cohort of over a hundred subjects. Germline CDR1 SGHTA, CDR2 FQGNSA. Trimming removed 5 bases from V and 6 bases from J, with 17 bases in between. The CDR3 length is 14 residues. V is TRBV7-2 and J is TRBJ2-7; tentatively, D is TRBD2 (7 bases). The sequence was obtained from a man between 18 and 29 years old in good health and CMV-seropositive. The material sequenced was PBMCs. CDR3 sequence (DNA): TGTGCCAGCAGCGGGGGGGCAGGGGTAGGCGAGCAGTACTTC. Translating it yields CASSGGAGVGEQYF.